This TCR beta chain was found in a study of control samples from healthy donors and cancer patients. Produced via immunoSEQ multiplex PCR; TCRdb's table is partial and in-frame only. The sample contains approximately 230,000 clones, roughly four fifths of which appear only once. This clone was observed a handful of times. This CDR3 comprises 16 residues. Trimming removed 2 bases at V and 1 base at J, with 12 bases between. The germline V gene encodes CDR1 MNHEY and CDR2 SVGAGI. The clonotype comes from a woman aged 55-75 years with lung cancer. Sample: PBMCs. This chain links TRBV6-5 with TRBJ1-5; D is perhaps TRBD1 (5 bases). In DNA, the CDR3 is TGTGCCAGCAGTTACGGGGGTATGGGGAGCAATCAGCCCCAGCATTTT. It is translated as CASSYGGMGSNQPQHF.